This entry lists 32 T cell receptor beta chains sequenced from one sample in a study of cytomegalovirus exposure and HLA in healthy donors. The PCR ran on 60 Vbeta and 13 Jbeta primers. Profiling relied on immunoSEQ multiplex PCR, and the TCRdb table lists in-frame clones only, not all of them. Of fewer than 250,000 clones listed, more than 70% are singletons. Sequences were obtained from PBMCs. The receptors here all came from a middle-aged man in good health and CMV-seropositive.

The chain has TRBV14 and TRBJ1-2, with TRBD1 matching over 7 bases. Trimming removed 4 bases from V and 1 base from J; junction bases left unmatched: 3. Germline V gene lookup returns CDR1 SGHDN and CDR2 FVKESK. There are 14 residues in the CDR3. The CDR3 DNA follows: TGTGCCAGCAGCCGAGGGGGCTTTAACTATGGCTACACCTTC. This translates into CASSRGGFNYGYTF.

The chain joins TRBV6-5 to TRBJ2-7, with a possible D match to TRBD1 (6 bases). The V and J ends lost 0 bases and 2 bases respectively, with 8 bases between them. Germline V gives CDR1 MNHEY, CDR2 SVGAGI. This CDR3 comprises 14 residues. In DNA form, the CDR3 reads TGTGCCAGCAGTTACTCGGACAGAACCTACGAGCAGTACTTC. Residues: CASSYSDRTYEQYF.

The gene calls are TRBV27 and TRBJ2-2, with TRBD1 matching 7 bases. Germline CDR1 and CDR2: MNHEY and SMNVEV (reference sequence). Trimming removed 5 bases from V and 3 bases from J; junction bases left unmatched: 3. CDR3 length: 14 amino acids. The CDR3 sequence: CASSPGTDTGELFF. Here the CDR3 DNA reads TGTGCCAGCAGTCCCGGGACAGACACCGGGGAGCTGTTTTTT.

J is TRBJ1-1 and V is TRBV28; D might be TRBD1 (5 bases). Germline V gene sequence: CDR1 MDHEN, CDR2 SYDVKM. The CDR3 sequence is 11 residues long. V lost 4 bases, J lost 9 bases, and 9 bases lay in between. CDR3 sequence: CASSSPDKAFF. DNA for the CDR3: TGTGCCAGCAGTTCGCCGGACAAAGCTTTCTTT.

The chain couples TRBV20-1 to TRBJ2-7, with D possibly matching TRBD2 (5 bases). Trimming stripped 5 bases from V and 7 bases from J, with 12 bases between. The V gene's germline CDR1 is DFQATT and CDR2 SNEGSKA (reference sequence). The CDR3 loop spans 11 amino acids. CDR3 amino acids: CSARTDLEQYF. DNA of the CDR3: TGCAGTGCTCGGACGGACTTGGAGCAGTACTTC.

This chain links TRBV5-1 with TRBJ1-2; TRBD1 might be the D (6 bases). CDR1 and CDR2 from the germline V gene are SGHRS and YFSETQ. CDR3 length: 14 amino acids. Deletions cut 2 bases from V and 5 bases from J, with 13 bases between. DNA for the CDR3: TGCGCCAGCAGCTTAACGAACGGACAGTATGGCTACACCTTC. Amino acid sequence: CASSLTNGQYGYTF. The full variable domain, with the rest looked up from reference TRBV5-1 and TRBJ1-2, is KAGVTQTPRYLIKTRGQQVTLSCSPISGHRSVSWYQQTPGQGLQFLFEYFSETQRNKGNFPGRFSGRQFSNSRSEMNVSTLELGDSALYLCASSLTNGQYGYTFGSGTRLTVV.

V usage is TRBV9 and J usage is TRBJ1-2; 11 nucleotides align to TRBD1. V gave up 4 bases and J gave up 8 bases; unmatched junction bases: 4. Germline CDR1 reads SGDLS; CDR2 reads YYNGEE. The CDR3 consists of 13 residues. The CDR3 is CASSRDRGKGYTF. CDR3 sequence (DNA): TGTGCCAGCAGCCGGGACAGGGGGAAAGGCTACACCTTC.

V and J are TRBV2 and TRBJ1-2; D remains ambiguous. Germline lookup yields CDR1 SNHLY and CDR2 FYNNEI. Deletions cut 1 base from V and 2 bases from J, with 5 bases between. The CDR3 loop spans 13 amino acids. The CDR3 region is CASSEVGNYGYTF. Written as DNA, the CDR3 is TGTGCCAGCAGTGAAGTCGGGAACTATGGCTACACCTTC.

The chain uses TRBV6-4 and TRBJ1-1; a possible D gene is TRBD1 (6 bases). The V gene lost 6 bases and the J gene lost 0 bases, with 8 bases spanning the gap. This CDR3 comprises 13 residues. CDR1 is MRHNA, CDR2 SNTAGT, per germline. The CDR3 bases are TGTGCCAGCAGCACAGGGATGAACACTGAAGCTTTCTTT. Amino acid sequence: CASSTGMNTEAFF.

This chain joins TRBV6-1 and TRBJ1-5; a weak D match, TRBD1 (5 bases). The CDR3 runs to 12 residues. The ends were cut back, 10 bases at V and 5 bases at J, with 12 bases in the middle. Germline V gene sequence: CDR1 MNHNS, CDR2 SASEGT. In DNA, the CDR3 is TGTGCCACCATGGGGGACTATCAGCCCCAGCATTTT. Translated: CATMGDYQPQHF.

This clone was found once. The chain carries TRBV6-1 and TRBJ2-5; D not resolved. Per germline, CDR1 MNHNS and CDR2 SASEGT. The CDR3 has 13 residues. Deletions cut 4 bases from V and 7 bases from J, with 13 bases between. The CDR3 here is CASSVTNLGTQYF. Here the CDR3 DNA reads TGTGCCAGCAGTGTAACTAATCTGGGGACCCAGTACTTC.

The chain employs TRBV6-5 and TRBJ1-1; 7 nucleotides align to TRBD1. J was trimmed by 5 bases and V by 0 bases; bases with no gene match: 6. CDR3 length: 15 residues. Per germline, CDR1 MNHEY and CDR2 SVGAGI. The CDR3 bases are TGTGCCAGCAGTTACTCGGGCAGGGGGGATACTGAAGCTTTCTTT. Translation gives CASSYSGRGDTEAFF.

The V and J genes are TRBV30 and TRBJ2-1, with TRBD2 matching over 8 bases. The CDR3 extends over 14 amino acids. Germline loops: CDR1 GTSNPN, CDR2 SVGIG (reference sequence). V trimming: 0 bases; J trimming: 4 bases; junction bases outside the gene matches: 2. CDR3 amino acids: CAWSVQRGYNEQFF. The CDR3 DNA reads as TGTGCCTGGAGTGTCCAGCGGGGGTACAATGAGCAGTTCTTC.

The chain recombines TRBV5-6 with TRBJ1-5; TRBD1 agrees at 9 bases. CDR1 and CDR2 (germline): SGHDT, YYEEEE. There are 14 residues in the CDR3. V was clipped by 4 bases and J by 7 bases; unmatched bases: 6. The CDR3 DNA reads as TGTGCCAGCAGCCTACAGGGGGCGGTCCAGCCCCAGCATTTT. As protein: CASSLQGAVQPQHF.

The J gene is TRBJ2-2, the V gene TRBV28; TRBD1 aligns across 8 bases. From germline, CDR1 is MDHEN and CDR2 SYDVKM. With 8 bases clipped from V and 4 bases from J, the junction kept 3 bases outside the gene matches. CDR3 length equals 13 residues. Here the CDR3 DNA reads TGTGCCAGCCAGACAGGGGTCACCGGGGAGCTGTTTTTT. It is translated as CASQTGVTGELFF.

This rearrangement joins TRBV6-4 to TRBJ2-1; D is possibly TRBD2 (5 bases). There are 20 residues in the CDR3. V dropped 3 bases and J dropped 0 bases, with 24 bases sitting between them. Germline loops: CDR1 MRHNA, CDR2 SNTAGT. As DNA, the CDR3 is TGTGCCAGCAGTGAGCCCCGATATTTGGAGGCAGCAAGCTCCTACAATGAGCAGTTCTTC. Translated, it gives CASSEPRYLEAASSYNEQFF.

This clone was counted only a few times. This CDR3 reads CASSLRGGSLTETQYF. The CDR3 bases are TGTGCCAGCAGCTTGAGGGGCGGATCCTTAACTGAGACCCAGTACTTC. The V gene is TRBV5-5, the J gene TRBJ2-5, with a weak D call TRBD1 (5 bases). This CDR3 is built from 16 residues. Germline V gene lookup returns CDR1 SGHKS and CDR2 YYEKEE (reference sequence). V was trimmed by 1 base and J by 5 bases, leaving 18 bases between them.

The rearrangement links TRBV28 to TRBJ2-4, with TRBD1 identical over 7 bases. Unmatched junction bases numbered 5, after V lost 3 bases and J lost 6 bases. This CDR3 comprises 14 residues. Germline lookup yields CDR1 MDHEN and CDR2 SYDVKM. The CDR3 protein is CASSLNRGGNIQYF. Written as DNA, the CDR3 is TGTGCCAGCAGTTTGAACAGGGGCGGAAACATTCAGTACTTC.

The chain employs TRBV5-4 and TRBJ1-2, with 7 bases identical to TRBD1. The germline V gene has CDR1 SGHNT and CDR2 YYREEE (reference sequence). V lost 3 bases and J lost 0; bases outside the gene matches: 8. This CDR3 is 16 amino acids long. The CDR3 spells CASSSPKGAANYGYTF. DNA for the CDR3: TGTGCCAGCAGCTCCCCGAAGGGGGCAGCTAACTATGGCTACACCTTC.

The chain has TRBV5-1 and TRBJ1-3; 9 nucleotides line up with TRBD1. Germline V gene data show CDR1 as SGHRS and CDR2 as YFSETQ. The trim removed 4 bases at V and 3 bases at J, leaving 5 bases unmatched. The CDR3 consists of 15 residues. CDR3 DNA sequence: TGCGCCAGCAGCGCGGGACAGGGCTTTGGAAACACCATATATTTT. It translates to CASSAGQGFGNTIYF.

The chain recombines TRBV4-3 with TRBJ1-5; D gene unclear. The germline CDR1 and CDR2 sequences are LGHNA and YSLEER. This CDR3 spans 15 amino acids. The ends were cut back, 1 base at V and 3 bases at J, with 10 bases in the middle. The CDR3 is CASSQVLTPNQPQHF. CDR3 DNA sequence: TGCGCCAGCAGCCAAGTCCTGACTCCCAATCAGCCCCAGCATTTT.

The CDR3 region has the DNA TGCGCCAGCAGTGGGACTAGCATAGCCTACGAGCAGTACTTC. The encoded protein is CASSGTSIAYEQYF. This chain connects TRBV5-1 to TRBJ2-7, with 9 positions matching TRBD2. The germline CDR1 and CDR2 sequences are SGHRS and YFSETQ. Germline trimming cut 5 bases from V and 2 bases from J; bases unmatched to any gene: 5. This CDR3 comprises 14 residues.

This chain links TRBV28 with TRBJ2-7, with D tentatively TRBD2 (5 bases). Between the trimmed V and J ends, which lost 7 bases and 2 bases, there was a span of 12 bases. This CDR3 has 13 residues. Germline V gives CDR1 MDHEN, CDR2 SYDVKM. CDR3: CASTHERAYEQYF. DNA for the CDR3: TGTGCCAGCACTCACGAGAGGGCCTACGAGCAGTACTTC.

The chain has TRBV6-6 and TRBJ2-7; perhaps TRBD1 as D (6 bases). V was shortened by 6 bases and J by 2 bases, with 8 bases between the two germline ends. The CDR3 is made up of 12 amino acids. CDR1 and CDR2 (germline): MNHNY, SVGAGI (reference sequence). The CDR3 reads CASRDSAYEQYF. The CDR3 DNA follows: TGTGCCAGCAGGGACAGTGCCTACGAGCAGTACTTC.

This sequence joins TRBV6-6 and TRBJ1-1; possible D gene TRBD1, 5 bases. Germline CDR1 is MNHNY and CDR2 is SVGAGI (reference sequence). Trimming cost V 6 bases and J 7 bases, with 15 bases left between them. This CDR3 is built from 13 residues. CDR3 nucleotide sequence: TGTGCCAGCAGCCCCAGGGCCGAGGATGAAGCTTTCTTT. This gives the protein CASSPRAEDEAFF.

The V and J genes are TRBV14 and TRBJ1-1; D is unclear. Trimming removed 0 bases at V and 0 bases at J, with 5 bases between. Per the germline V gene, CDR1 is SGHDN and CDR2 is FVKESK. There are 14 residues in the CDR3. In DNA form, the CDR3 reads TGTGCCAGCAGCCAAGATCCGGTGAACACTGAAGCTTTCTTT. It translates to CASSQDPVNTEAFF. Supplemented by reference TRBV14 and TRBJ1-1, the full variable domain reads EAGVTQFPSHSVIEKGQTVTLRCDPISGHDNLYWYRRVMGKEIKFLLHFVKESKQDESGMPNNRFLAERTGGTYSTLKVQPAELEDSGVYFCASSQDPVNTEAFFGQGTRLTVV.

The chain recombines TRBV14 with TRBJ2-7; D may be TRBD1 (6 bases). CDR3 length: 14 residues. Trimming took off 0 bases at V and 4 bases at J, with 10 bases between the two ends. Germline-derived CDR1 and CDR2 are SGHDN and FVKESK. This CDR3 is CASSQEGGRYEQYF. The CDR3 DNA sequence: TGTGCCAGCAGCCAAGAAGGGGGACGGTACGAGCAGTACTTC.

This chain connects TRBV30 to TRBJ2-1, with TRBD2 matching over 10 bases. The CDR3 totals 20 residues. In germline, CDR1 is GTSNPN, CDR2 SVGIG (reference sequence). V shed 0 bases and J 0 bases; nucleotides not matched to a gene: 14. The DNA of the CDR3 is TGTGCCTGGAGTGTTCGGACTAGAATAGCGGGAGGTAGCTCCTACAATGAGCAGTTCTTC. This gives the protein CAWSVRTRIAGGSSYNEQFF.

The genes are TRBV19 and TRBJ2-3, with a weak D call TRBD2 (5 bases). V lost 1 base to trimming and J lost 2 bases, with 10 bases between them. This CDR3 contains 15 residues. Germline values: CDR1 LNHDA, CDR2 SQIVND (reference sequence). The CDR3: CASSIADGNTDTQYF. The CDR3 DNA follows: TGTGCCAGTAGTATAGCTGACGGGAACACAGATACGCAGTATTTT.

The genes are TRBV2 and TRBJ2-5; perhaps TRBD2 as D (6 bases). CDR1 SNHLY and CDR2 FYNNEI come from the germline V gene. V dropped 9 bases and J dropped 2 bases, with 19 bases sitting between them. This CDR3 contains 15 residues. The CDR3 DNA reads TGTGCCAGGGGACCATCCCTCGGGGGACAAGAGACCCAGTACTTC. It encodes CARGPSLGGQETQYF.

This clone has only one observation. The chain links TRBV5-6 to TRBJ2-6; no firm D call. Looked up from germline, CDR1 is SGHDT and CDR2 is YYEEEE. The CDR3 is made up of 12 amino acids. Trimming took off 5 bases at V and 2 bases at J, with 2 bases between the two ends. The CDR3: CASSTGANVLTF. The CDR3 DNA follows: TGTGCCAGCAGTACTGGGGCCAACGTCCTGACTTTC.

This clone has only a few counts. This sample also contains other DNA sequences that code for the same CDR3. J is TRBJ2-7 and V is TRBV9; D is undetermined. The germline gives CDR1 SGDLS, CDR2 YYNGEE. Trimming shortened V by 0 bases and J by 1 base, and 8 bases separated the two germline ends. CDR3 size: 14 residues. CDR3 bases: TGTGCCAGCAGCGTAGACTGGAGTTCCTACGAGCAGTACTTC. Residues: CASSVDWSSYEQYF.